These 30 T cell receptor beta chains came from one sample sequenced in a study of blood T cell repertoires in COVID-19. Profiled with immunoSEQ multiplex PCR; TCRdb holds only in-frame clones, not every one. This table holds 150,000 or so clones, around 81% found once. Sequencing input: peripheral blood. The receptors stem from a human donor with acute or convalescent COVID-19. The donor label of this sample is uncertain.

The chain recombines TRBV10-3 with TRBJ1-1, with no clear D. The CDR3 length is 13 residues. V lost 10 bases to trimming and J lost 1 base, with 13 bases between them. The germline CDR1 and CDR2 sequences are ENHRY and SYGVKD. Here the CDR3 DNA reads TGTGCCACCTTCGGTTACAGGAACACTGAAGCTTTCTTT. It codes for CATFGYRNTEAFF.

This chain links TRBV9 with TRBJ1-3; D remains unclear. The CDR3 spans 14 residues. The germline V gene has CDR1 SGDLS and CDR2 YYNGEE. Trimming took off 1 base at V and 0 bases at J, with 5 bases between the two ends. CDR3 residues: CASSVTDSGNTIYF. CDR3 DNA: TGTGCCAGCAGCGTAACAGACTCTGGAAACACCATATATTTT.

The V call is TRBV5-1, the J call TRBJ2-7; 11 bases line up with TRBD2. This CDR3 spans 15 amino acids. V shed 9 bases, J shed 3 bases, and the junction held 11 bases outside the gene matches. The germline gives CDR1 SGHRS, CDR2 YFSETQ. The CDR3 reads CATRLAGTNNYEQYF. CDR3 bases: TGCGCCACCCGACTAGCGGGGACTAACAACTACGAGCAGTACTTC. Variable domain in full (rest from reference TRBV5-1 and TRBJ2-7): KAGVTQTPRYLIKTRGQQVTLSCSPISGHRSVSWYQQTPGQGLQFLFEYFSETQRNKGNFPGRFSGRQFSNSRSEMNVSTLELGDSALYLCATRLAGTNNYEQYFGPGTRLTVT.

The V call is TRBV24-1, the J call TRBJ2-5; 8 bases fit TRBD1. The junction had 8 bases not matched to a gene; V was cut back by 4 bases and J by 2 bases. Germline V gene data show CDR1 as KGHDR and CDR2 as SFDVKD. The CDR3 spans 16 residues. DNA for the CDR3: TGTGCCACCAGTGACGCCGGACAGGGTATACAAGAGACCCAGTACTTC. Its protein is CATSDAGQGIQETQYF.

The chain combines TRBV15 with TRBJ2-7; 7 nucleotides agree with TRBD1. V shed 0 bases, J shed 5 bases, and the junction held 4 bases outside the gene matches. This CDR3 contains 14 residues. Germline lookup yields CDR1 LNHNV and CDR2 YYDKDF (reference sequence). In DNA form, the CDR3 reads TGTGCCACCAGCAGAGATAACAGGGGACACGAGCAGTACGTC. Protein sequence: CATSRDNRGHEQYV.

V usage is TRBV5-1 and J usage is TRBJ1-2, with 7 nucleotides matching TRBD1. J gave up 8 bases and V 3 bases, and 7 bases lay outside the gene matches. CDR1 and CDR2 (germline): SGHRS, YFSETQ. The length of the CDR3 is 13 residues. The CDR3 DNA sequence: TGCGCCAGCAGCTGGGACAGCCAGCTAGGCTACACCTTC. Protein: CASSWDSQLGYTF.

The chain is built from TRBV18 and TRBJ1-5; TRBD1 is a possible D gene (6 bases). The length of the CDR3 is 14 residues. CDR1 is KGHSH, CDR2 LQKENI, per germline. Trimming stripped 3 bases from V and 4 bases from J, with 10 bases between. The CDR3 sequence is CASSPGQLNQPQHF. The CDR3 coding sequence is TGTGCCAGCTCACCGGGACAATTAAATCAGCCCCAGCATTTT.

CDR3 sequence: CASRNNRGKYTEAFF. CDR3 coding DNA: TGTGCCAGCAGGAATAACAGGGGAAAGTACACTGAAGCTTTCTTT. The chain combines TRBV25-1 with TRBJ1-1; 7 bases are shared with TRBD1. Germline lookup yields CDR1 MGHDK and CDR2 SYGVNS. This CDR3 spans 15 amino acids. The V and J ends lost 6 bases and 3 bases, in that order; junction bases with no gene match: 10.

This rearrangement joins TRBV18 to TRBJ2-1, with 7 bases aligning to TRBD1. Germline V gene sequence: CDR1 KGHSH, CDR2 LQKENI. The ends lost 1 base at V and 6 bases at J; junction bases unmatched: 6. The CDR3 totals 15 residues. CDR3 sequence: CASSPRTGARNEQFF. The CDR3 coding sequence is TGTGCCAGCTCACCACGTACAGGGGCCCGCAATGAGCAGTTCTTC.

This chain joins TRBV6-5 and TRBJ1-2, with a possible D match to TRBD1 (5 bases). The V and J ends lost 6 bases and 5 bases respectively, with 16 bases between them. Germline CDR1 and CDR2: MNHEY and SVGAGI. The CDR3 loop spans 14 amino acids. CDR3 DNA sequence: TGTGCCAGCAGAGTCGGGGGTGCCCCGTATGGCTACACCTTC. Encoded protein: CASRVGGAPYGYTF.

This CDR3 reads CAISGQGSYGYTF. CDR3 sequence (DNA): TGTGCCATCAGTGGACAGGGATCGTATGGCTACACCTTC. The chain joins TRBV10-3 to TRBJ1-2; 7 nucleotides line up with TRBD1. Germline CDR1 and CDR2: ENHRY and SYGVKD. CDR3 size: 13 residues. V was clipped by 4 bases and J by 5 bases; unmatched bases: 4.

V is TRBV30 and J is TRBJ1-2, with TRBD1 matching over 9 bases. This CDR3 spans 16 amino acids. Losses at the gene ends were 2 bases for V and 6 bases for J; bases not matched to a gene: 13. Germline values: CDR1 GTSNPN, CDR2 SVGIG (reference sequence). The CDR3 here is CAWSPTTGTGLHGYTF. CDR3 DNA: TGTGCCTGGAGTCCCACTACCGGGACAGGGCTACATGGCTACACCTTC.

V gene TRBV15 combines with J gene TRBJ2-2, with D possibly matching TRBD2 (6 bases). V shed 1 base and J shed 3 bases, with 9 bases lying between them. The CDR3 loop spans 15 amino acids. The germline gives CDR1 LNHNV, CDR2 YYDKDF (reference sequence). CDR3 loop: CATSRGGGDTGELFF. The DNA of the CDR3 is TGTGCCACCAGCAGAGGAGGAGGGGACACCGGGGAGCTGTTTTTT. The full variable domain, with the rest looked up from reference TRBV15 and TRBJ2-2, is DAMVIQNPRYQVTQFGKPVTLSCSQTLNHNVMYWYQQKSSQAPKLLFHYYDKDFNNEADTPDNFQSRRPNTSFCFLDIRSPGLGDTAMYLCATSRGGGDTGELFFGEGSRLTVL.

The gene calls are TRBV11-2 and TRBJ2-5; D is ambiguous. CDR3 length equals 11 residues. The germline V and J ends were trimmed by 4 bases and 5 bases, with 5 bases remaining between them. Germline CDR1 and CDR2: SGHAT and FQNNGV. CDR3 sequence reads: CASSYGETQYF. Here the CDR3 DNA reads TGTGCCAGCAGCTACGGGGAGACCCAGTACTTC.

The chain links TRBV10-3 to TRBJ1-2; TRBD1 matches at 8 bases. The CDR3 runs to 11 residues. The trim removed 11 bases at V and 8 bases at J, leaving 7 bases unmatched. In germline, CDR1 is ENHRY, CDR2 SYGVKD. CDR3 in DNA: TGTGCCTCCTGGACAGGGAAGGGCTACACCTTC. It translates to CASWTGKGYTF.

The chain couples TRBV5-1 to TRBJ1-4, with D unresolved. V lost 0 bases, J lost 0 bases, and 6 bases lay in between. The CDR3 extends over 15 amino acids. Germline V gene lookup returns CDR1 SGHRS and CDR2 YFSETQ. CDR3 sequence (DNA): TGCGCCAGCAGCTTGGCGGGGACAACTAATGAAAAACTGTTTTTT. Translating it yields CASSLAGTTNEKLFF.

In its sample, this clone was seen once. The chain employs TRBV24-1 and TRBJ2-1; D is possibly TRBD1 (6 bases). In germline, CDR1 is KGHDR, CDR2 SFDVKD. V was clipped by 3 bases and J by 11 bases, with 10 bases between them. This CDR3 has 12 residues. The CDR3 nucleotides are TGTGCCACCAGTGATCTACAGGGTAAGCAGTTCTTC. This gives the protein CATSDLQGKQFF.

The J gene is TRBJ2-5, the V gene TRBV14; TRBD2 matches at 10 bases. The germline V gene has CDR1 SGHDN and CDR2 FVKESK. CDR3 length: 17 amino acids. Germline trimming cut 0 bases from V and 5 bases from J; bases unmatched to any gene: 9. CDR3 coding DNA: TGTGCCAGCAGCCAAGATCCCTTCGGAGCGGGGGGGGAGACCCAGTACTTC. Protein product: CASSQDPFGAGGETQYF.

This chain connects TRBV3-1 (or the pseudogene TRBV3-2) to TRBJ2-1; TRBD2 matches at 8 bases. The germline CDR1 and CDR2 sequences are LGHDT and YNNKEL (reference sequence). The trim removed 1 base at V and 7 bases at J, leaving 9 bases unmatched. The length of the CDR3 is 16 residues. The CDR3: CASSQAGGGLPNEQFF. CDR3 nucleotide sequence: TGTGCCAGCAGCCAAGCGGGCGGGGGGCTCCCTAATGAGCAGTTCTTC.

This clone was detected only a few times. This chain connects TRBV11-2 to TRBJ1-6; D perhaps matches TRBD1 (6 bases). The germline V gene encodes CDR1 SGHAT and CDR2 FQNNGV. The CDR3 has 17 residues. The V end lost 5 bases, the J end lost 10 bases, and 24 bases lay between the germline ends. CDR3 nucleotides: TGTGCCAGCAGCCGAAAAGCGGGGGGCGGTGGGGTCTCACCCCTCCACTTT. Translation: CASSRKAGGGGVSPLHF.

The CDR3 coding sequence is TGCGCCAGCAGCTTGGCCAAGAGGACAGGAAGCGAAAAACTGTTTTTT. It specifies CASSLAKRTGSEKLFF. The J gene is TRBJ1-4, the V gene TRBV5-1; 7 positions agree with TRBD1. This CDR3 spans 16 amino acids. Trimming at V came to 0 bases and at J to 8 bases, leaving 10 bases not matched to a gene. Germline V gene data show CDR1 as SGHRS and CDR2 as YFSETQ. The full variable domain, in which reference TRBV5-1 and TRBJ1-4 provide the parts outside the CDR3, is KAGVTQTPRYLIKTRGQQVTLSCSPISGHRSVSWYQQTPGQGLQFLFEYFSETQRNKGNFPGRFSGRQFSNSRSEMNVSTLELGDSALYLCASSLAKRTGSEKLFFGSGTQLSVL.

Many counts were recorded for this clone. The gene calls are TRBV19 and TRBJ1-2; 10 nucleotides align to TRBD1. Germline lookup yields CDR1 LNHDA and CDR2 SQIVND (reference sequence). This CDR3 is 14 amino acids long. V lost 5 bases and J lost 8; bases outside the gene matches: 8. The CDR3 region has the DNA TGTGCCAGTAGTGCCTCCGGGACAGGGGTCGGCTACACCTTC. Its protein product is CASSASGTGVGYTF.

The chain carries TRBV18 and TRBJ2-1, with D maybe TRBD2 (6 bases). The CDR3 runs to 13 residues. Germline V CDR1 and CDR2: KGHSH, LQKENI. V was clipped by 6 bases and J by 3 bases, with 9 bases between them. Written as DNA, the CDR3 is TGTGCCAGCTCCGTGGGAGGCTACAATGAGCAGTTCTTC. Its protein product is CASSVGGYNEQFF.

The V call is TRBV2, the J call TRBJ1-5, with 7 bases fitting TRBD1. Germline CDR1 reads SNHLY; CDR2 reads FYNNEI. The CDR3 totals 15 residues. J gave up 7 bases and V 0 bases, and 6 bases lay outside the gene matches. CDR3 sequence: CASSEARTGGQPQHF. The CDR3 coding sequence is TGTGCCAGCAGTGAAGCGCGGACAGGCGGACAGCCCCAGCATTTT.

The chain links TRBV13 to TRBJ1-2, with 7 bases that match TRBD1. Germline V gene lookup returns CDR1 PRHDT and CDR2 FYEKMQ (reference sequence). There are 17 residues in the CDR3. Trimming removed 5 bases from V and 0 bases from J; junction bases left unmatched: 12. CDR3 bases: TGTGCCAGCAGCCGAGGGGGACAGAGGGCTTCTAACTATGGCTACACCTTC. Translating it yields CASSRGGQRASNYGYTF.

This clone has just a few counts. The chain links TRBV7-8 to TRBJ1-2; a weak D match, TRBD1 (5 bases). CDR3 size: 17 residues. V lost 1 base, J lost 2 bases, and 17 bases lay in between. Germline V gives CDR1 SGHVS, CDR2 FQNEAQ. The chain's CDR3 is CASSLVIGGPGNYGYTF. In nucleotides, the CDR3 is TGTGCCAGCAGCTTAGTGATCGGGGGACCTGGCAACTATGGCTACACCTTC. Full variable domain (remainder filled in from reference TRBV7-8 and TRBJ1-2): GAGVSQSPRYKVAKRGQDVALRCDPISGHVSLFWYQQALGQGPEFLTYFQNEAQLDKSGLPSDRFFAERPEGSVSTLKIQRTQQEDSAVYLCASSLVIGGPGNYGYTFGSGTRLTVV.

The chain uses TRBV6-5 and TRBJ1-2, with TRBD1 matching 7 bases. This CDR3 contains 15 residues. V shed 0 bases, J shed 7 bases, and the junction held 8 bases outside the gene matches. Germline V lookup: CDR1 MNHEY, CDR2 SVGAGI. The CDR3 sequence: CASSYSSGQEGGYTF. As DNA, the CDR3 is TGTGCCAGCAGTTACTCGAGTGGACAGGAGGGTGGCTACACCTTC.

CDR3 residues: CASSSAGGYGYTF. CDR3 in DNA: TGTGCCAGCAGTTCGGCGGGAGGTTATGGCTACACCTTC. V usage is TRBV27 and J usage is TRBJ1-2; no firm D call. CDR1 is MNHEY and CDR2 is SMNVEV in the germline V gene (reference sequence). The V end was cut by 4 bases, the J end by 5 bases, with 11 bases between. The CDR3 extends over 13 amino acids.

V usage is TRBV5-5 and J usage is TRBJ2-7; D might be TRBD1 (6 bases). Trimming removed 1 base from V and 6 bases from J, with 8 bases in between. In germline, CDR1 is SGHKS, CDR2 YYEKEE (reference sequence). The CDR3 loop spans 12 amino acids. This chain's CDR3 is CASSLTGPEQYV. The CDR3 DNA is TGTGCCAGCAGCTTGACAGGGCCCGAGCAGTACGTC.

The gene calls are TRBV14 and TRBJ1-4, with D possibly matching TRBD1 (6 bases). V was shortened by 0 bases and J by 8 bases, with 16 bases between the two germline ends. The CDR3 runs 16 residues. Germline assignment: CDR1 SGHDN and CDR2 FVKESK. The CDR3 protein is CASSQELSRGGEKLFF. CDR3 sequence (DNA): TGTGCCAGCAGCCAAGAACTCAGCAGGGGAGGGGAAAAACTGTTTTTT.